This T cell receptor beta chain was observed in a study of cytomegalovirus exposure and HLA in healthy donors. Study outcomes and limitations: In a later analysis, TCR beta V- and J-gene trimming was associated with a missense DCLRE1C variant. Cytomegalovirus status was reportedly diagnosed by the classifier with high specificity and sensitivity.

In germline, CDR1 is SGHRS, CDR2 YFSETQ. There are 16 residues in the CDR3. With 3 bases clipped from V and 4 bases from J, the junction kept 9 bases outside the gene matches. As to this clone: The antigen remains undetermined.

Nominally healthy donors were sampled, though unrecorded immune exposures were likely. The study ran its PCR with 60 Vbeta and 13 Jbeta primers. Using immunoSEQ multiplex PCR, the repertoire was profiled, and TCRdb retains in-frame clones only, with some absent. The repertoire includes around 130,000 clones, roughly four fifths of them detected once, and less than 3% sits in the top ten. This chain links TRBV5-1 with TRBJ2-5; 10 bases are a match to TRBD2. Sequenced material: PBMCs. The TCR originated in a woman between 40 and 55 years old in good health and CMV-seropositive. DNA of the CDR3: TGCGCCAGCAGCTCGCTAGCGGGGGAAAGCGGAGAGACCCAGTACTTC. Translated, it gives CASSSLAGESGETQYF.